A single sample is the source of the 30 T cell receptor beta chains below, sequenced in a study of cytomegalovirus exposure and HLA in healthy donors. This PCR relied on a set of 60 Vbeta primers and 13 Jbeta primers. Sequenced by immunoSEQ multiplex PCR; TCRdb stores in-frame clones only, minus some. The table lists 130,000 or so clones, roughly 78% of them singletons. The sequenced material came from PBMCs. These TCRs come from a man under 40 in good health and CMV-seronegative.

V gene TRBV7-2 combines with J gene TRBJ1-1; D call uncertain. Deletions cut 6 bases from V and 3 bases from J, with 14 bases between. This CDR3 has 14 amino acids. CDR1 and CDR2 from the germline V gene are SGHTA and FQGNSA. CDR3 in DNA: TGTGCCAGCAGAAAAGCGGGTCGAGACACTGAAGCTTTCTTT. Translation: CASRKAGRDTEAFF.

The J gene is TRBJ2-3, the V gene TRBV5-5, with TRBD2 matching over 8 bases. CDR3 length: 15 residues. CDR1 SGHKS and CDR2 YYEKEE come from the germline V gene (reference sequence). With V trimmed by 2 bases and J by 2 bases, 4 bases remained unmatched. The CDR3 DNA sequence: TGTGCCAGCAGCTTCGGGGGGGGCACCACAGATACGCAGTATTTT. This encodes CASSFGGGTTDTQYF. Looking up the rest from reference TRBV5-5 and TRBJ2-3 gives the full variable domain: DAGVTQSPTHLIKTRGQQVTLRCSPISGHKSVSWYQQVLGQGPQFIFQYYEKEERGRGNFPDRFSARQFPNYSSELNVNALLLGDSALYLCASSFGGGTTDTQYFGPGTRLTVL.

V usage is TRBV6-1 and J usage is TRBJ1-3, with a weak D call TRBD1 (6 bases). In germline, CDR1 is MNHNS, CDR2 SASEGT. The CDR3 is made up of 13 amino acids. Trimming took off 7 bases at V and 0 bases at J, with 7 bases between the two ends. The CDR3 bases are TGTGCCAGCAAACAGGGCTCTGGAAACACCATATATTTT. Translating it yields CASKQGSGNTIYF.

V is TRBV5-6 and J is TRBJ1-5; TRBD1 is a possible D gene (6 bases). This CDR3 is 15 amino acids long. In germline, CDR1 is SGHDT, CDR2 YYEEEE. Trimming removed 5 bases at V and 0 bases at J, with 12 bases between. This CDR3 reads CASRRAGVSNQPQHF. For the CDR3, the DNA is TGTGCCAGCAGGAGGGCAGGGGTTAGCAATCAGCCCCAGCATTTT.

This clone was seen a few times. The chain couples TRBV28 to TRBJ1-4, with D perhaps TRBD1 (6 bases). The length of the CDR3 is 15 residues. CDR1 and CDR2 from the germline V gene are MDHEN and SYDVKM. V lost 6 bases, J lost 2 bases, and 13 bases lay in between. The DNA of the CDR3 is TGTGCCAGCAGACCGTCGGGGGGCACTAATGAAAAACTGTTTTTT. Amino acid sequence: CASRPSGGTNEKLFF. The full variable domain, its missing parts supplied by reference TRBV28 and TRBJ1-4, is DVKVTQSSRYLVKRTGEKVFLECVQDMDHENMFWYRQDPGLGLRLIYFSYDVKMKEKGDIPEGYSVSREKKERFSLILESASTNQTSMYLCASRPSGGTNEKLFFGSGTQLSVL.

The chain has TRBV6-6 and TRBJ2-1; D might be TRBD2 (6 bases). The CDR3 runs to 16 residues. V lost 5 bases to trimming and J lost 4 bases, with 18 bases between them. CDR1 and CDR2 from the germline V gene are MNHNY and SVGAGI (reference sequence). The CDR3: CASSHGSEGRYNEQFF. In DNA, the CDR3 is TGTGCCAGCAGTCACGGTTCGGAGGGCAGATACAATGAGCAGTTCTTC.

The CDR3 nucleotides read TGCGCCAGCAGTGAAAGCAGGCTAAACACTGAAGCTTTCTTT. It yields the protein CASSESRLNTEAFF. This chain joins TRBV10-1 and TRBJ1-1; D call uncertain. CDR1 is WNHNN and CDR2 is SYGVQD in the germline V gene (reference sequence). The CDR3 extends over 14 amino acids. V was pared by 3 bases and J by 2 bases, with 10 bases between.

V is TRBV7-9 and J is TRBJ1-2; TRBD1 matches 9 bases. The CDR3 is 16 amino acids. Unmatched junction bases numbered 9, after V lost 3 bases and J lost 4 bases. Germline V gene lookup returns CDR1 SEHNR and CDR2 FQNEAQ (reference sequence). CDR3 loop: CASSFSVGQGIYGYTF. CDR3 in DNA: TGTGCCAGCAGCTTTTCCGTGGGACAGGGAATCTATGGCTACACCTTC.

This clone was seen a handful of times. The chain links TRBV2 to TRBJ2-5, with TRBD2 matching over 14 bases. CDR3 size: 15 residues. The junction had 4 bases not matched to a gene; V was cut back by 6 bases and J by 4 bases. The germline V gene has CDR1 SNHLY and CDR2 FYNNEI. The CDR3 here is CASRSTSGGAETQYF. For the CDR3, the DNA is TGTGCCAGCAGGTCGACTAGCGGGGGGGCAGAGACCCAGTACTTC.

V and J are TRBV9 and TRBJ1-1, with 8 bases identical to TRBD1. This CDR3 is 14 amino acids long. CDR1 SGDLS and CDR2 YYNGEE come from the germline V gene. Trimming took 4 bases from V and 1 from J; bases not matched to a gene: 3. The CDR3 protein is CASSLTGANTEAFF. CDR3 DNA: TGTGCCAGCAGCTTGACAGGGGCGAACACTGAAGCTTTCTTT. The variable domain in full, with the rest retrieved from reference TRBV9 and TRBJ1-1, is DSGVTQTPKHLITATGQRVTLRCSPRSGDLSVYWYQQSLDQGLQFLIQYYNGEERAKGNILERFSAQQFPDLHSELNLSSLELGDSALYFCASSLTGANTEAFFGQGTRLTVV.

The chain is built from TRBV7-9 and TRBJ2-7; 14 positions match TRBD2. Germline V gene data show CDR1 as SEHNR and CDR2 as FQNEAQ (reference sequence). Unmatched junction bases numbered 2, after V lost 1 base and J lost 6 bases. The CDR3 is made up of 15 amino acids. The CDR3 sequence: CASSLVGLAGGEQYF. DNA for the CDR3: TGTGCCAGCAGCTTAGTCGGACTAGCGGGGGGCGAGCAGTACTTC.

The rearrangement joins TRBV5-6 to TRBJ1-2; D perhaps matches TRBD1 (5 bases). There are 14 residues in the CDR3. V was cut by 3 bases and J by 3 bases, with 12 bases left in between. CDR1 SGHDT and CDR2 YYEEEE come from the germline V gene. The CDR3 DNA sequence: TGTGCCAGCAGCTCTGGGAGGGGTCACTATGGCTACACCTTC. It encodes CASSSGRGHYGYTF. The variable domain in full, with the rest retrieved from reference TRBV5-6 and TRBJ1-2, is DAGVTQSPTHLIKTRGQQVTLRCSPKSGHDTVSWYQQALGQGPQFIFQYYEEEERQRGNFPDRFSGHQFPNYSSELNVNALLLGDSALYLCASSSGRGHYGYTFGSGTRLTVV.

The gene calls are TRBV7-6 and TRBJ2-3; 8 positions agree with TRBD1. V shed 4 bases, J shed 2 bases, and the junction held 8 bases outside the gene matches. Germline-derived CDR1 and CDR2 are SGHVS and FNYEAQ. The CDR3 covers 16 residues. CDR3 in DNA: TGTGCCAGCAGCTACAGGACAGGGAAGACCACAGATACGCAGTATTTT. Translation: CASSYRTGKTTDTQYF.

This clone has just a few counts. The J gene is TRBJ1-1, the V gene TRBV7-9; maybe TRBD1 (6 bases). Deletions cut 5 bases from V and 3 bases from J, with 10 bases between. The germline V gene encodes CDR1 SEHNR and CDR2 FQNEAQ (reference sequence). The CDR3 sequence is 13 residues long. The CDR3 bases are TGTGCCAGCAGCCAACAGGGTTACACTGAAGCTTTCTTT. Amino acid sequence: CASSQQGYTEAFF.

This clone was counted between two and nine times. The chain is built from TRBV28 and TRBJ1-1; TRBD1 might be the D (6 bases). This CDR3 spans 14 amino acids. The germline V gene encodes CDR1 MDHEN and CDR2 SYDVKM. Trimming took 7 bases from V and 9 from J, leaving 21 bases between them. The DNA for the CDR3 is TGTGCCAGCACGGAGGTGTCGGCAGGGGCTCAAGCTTTCTTT. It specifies CASTEVSAGAQAFF.

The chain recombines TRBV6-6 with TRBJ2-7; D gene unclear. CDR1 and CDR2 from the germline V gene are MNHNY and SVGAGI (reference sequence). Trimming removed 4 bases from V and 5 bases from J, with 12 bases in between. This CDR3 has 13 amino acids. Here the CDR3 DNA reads TGTGCCAGCAGTTTCTTACACCGGGACGAGCAGTACTTC. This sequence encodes CASSFLHRDEQYF.

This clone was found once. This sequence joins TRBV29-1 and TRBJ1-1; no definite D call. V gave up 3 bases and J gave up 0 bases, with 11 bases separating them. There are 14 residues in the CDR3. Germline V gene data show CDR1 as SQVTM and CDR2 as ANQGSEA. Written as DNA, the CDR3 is TGCAGCGTTGATTGGGCAGCCATGAACACTGAAGCTTTCTTT. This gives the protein CSVDWAAMNTEAFF.

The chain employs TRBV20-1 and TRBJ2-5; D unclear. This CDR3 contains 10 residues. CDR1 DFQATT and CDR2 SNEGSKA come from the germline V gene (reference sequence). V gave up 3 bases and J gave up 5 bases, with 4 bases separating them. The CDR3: CSASSETQYF. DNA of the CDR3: TGCAGTGCTAGCTCTGAGACCCAGTACTTC.

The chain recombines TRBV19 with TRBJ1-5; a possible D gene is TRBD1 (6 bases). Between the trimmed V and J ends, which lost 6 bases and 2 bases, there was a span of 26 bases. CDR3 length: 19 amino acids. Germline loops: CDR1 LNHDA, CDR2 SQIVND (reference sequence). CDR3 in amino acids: CASRRGWGTPTARNQPQHF. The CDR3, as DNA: TGTGCCAGTAGAAGGGGGTGGGGTACCCCCACCGCCCGCAATCAGCCCCAGCATTTT.

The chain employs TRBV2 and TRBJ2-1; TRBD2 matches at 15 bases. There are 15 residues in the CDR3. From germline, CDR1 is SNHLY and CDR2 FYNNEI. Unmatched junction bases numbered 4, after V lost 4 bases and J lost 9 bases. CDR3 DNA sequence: TGTGCCAGCAGTGGGACTAGCGGGAGGGCCGGTGAGCAGTTCTTC. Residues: CASSGTSGRAGEQFF.

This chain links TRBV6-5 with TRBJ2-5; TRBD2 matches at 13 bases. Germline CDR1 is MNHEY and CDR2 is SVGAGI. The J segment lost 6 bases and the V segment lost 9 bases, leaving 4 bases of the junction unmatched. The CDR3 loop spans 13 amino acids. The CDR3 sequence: CASGLAGEKTQYF. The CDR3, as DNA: TGTGCCAGTGGACTAGCGGGAGAAAAGACCCAGTACTTC.

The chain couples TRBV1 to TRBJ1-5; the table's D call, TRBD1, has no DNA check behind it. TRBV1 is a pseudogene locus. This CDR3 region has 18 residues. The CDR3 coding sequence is TGCACCAGCAGCCCCATGGACATGGCGGCCTATAGCAATCAGCCCCAGCATTTT. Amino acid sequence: CTSSPMDMAAYSNQPQHF.

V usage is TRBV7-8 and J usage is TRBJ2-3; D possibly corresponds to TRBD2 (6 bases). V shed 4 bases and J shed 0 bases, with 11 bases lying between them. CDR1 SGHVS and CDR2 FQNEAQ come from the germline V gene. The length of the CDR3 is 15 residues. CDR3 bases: TGTGCCAGCAGCTCAATAGCGGCTAGCACAGATACGCAGTATTTT. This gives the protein CASSSIAASTDTQYF.

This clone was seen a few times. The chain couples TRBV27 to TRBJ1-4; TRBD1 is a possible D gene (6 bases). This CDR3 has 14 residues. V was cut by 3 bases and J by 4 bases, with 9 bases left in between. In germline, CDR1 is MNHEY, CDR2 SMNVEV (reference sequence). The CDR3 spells CASSFQQGNEKLFF. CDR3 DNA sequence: TGTGCCAGCAGTTTCCAACAGGGTAATGAAAAACTGTTTTTT.

The CDR3 coding sequence is TGTGCCAGCAGCCAAGACAGTCATCAGCCCCAGCATTTT. Residues: CASSQDSHQPQHF. This sequence joins TRBV2 and TRBJ1-5; tentative D call: TRBD1 (5 bases). The CDR3 sequence is 13 residues long. Trimming pared 6 bases from V and 5 bases from J, leaving 11 bases between. Germline-derived CDR1 and CDR2 are SNHLY and FYNNEI.

This CDR3 is CASSPGTSGGAETQYF. The CDR3 nucleotides are TGCGCCAGCAGCCCCGGGACTAGCGGGGGGGCAGAGACCCAGTACTTC. The chain is built from TRBV10-1 and TRBJ2-5, with 16 bases lining up with TRBD2. J was trimmed by 4 bases and V by 6 bases; bases with no gene match: 5. The CDR3 consists of 16 residues. Germline V gene sequence: CDR1 WNHNN, CDR2 SYGVQD (reference sequence).

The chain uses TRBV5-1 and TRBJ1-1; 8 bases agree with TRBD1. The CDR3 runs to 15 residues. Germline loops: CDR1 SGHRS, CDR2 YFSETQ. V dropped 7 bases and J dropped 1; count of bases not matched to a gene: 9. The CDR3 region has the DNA TGCGCCAGCCGAGGACAGGGATATGGGAACACTGAAGCTTTCTTT. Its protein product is CASRGQGYGNTEAFF. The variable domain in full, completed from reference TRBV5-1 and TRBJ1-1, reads KAGVTQTPRYLIKTRGQQVTLSCSPISGHRSVSWYQQTPGQGLQFLFEYFSETQRNKGNFPGRFSGRQFSNSRSEMNVSTLELGDSALYLCASRGQGYGNTEAFFGQGTRLTVV.

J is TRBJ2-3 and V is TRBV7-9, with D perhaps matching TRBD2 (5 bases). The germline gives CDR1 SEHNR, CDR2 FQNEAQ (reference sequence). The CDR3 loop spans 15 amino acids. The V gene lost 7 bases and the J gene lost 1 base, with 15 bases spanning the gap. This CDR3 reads CASTSPGIGTDTQYF. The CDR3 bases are TGTGCCAGCACCTCCCCGGGAATCGGCACAGATACGCAGTATTTT.

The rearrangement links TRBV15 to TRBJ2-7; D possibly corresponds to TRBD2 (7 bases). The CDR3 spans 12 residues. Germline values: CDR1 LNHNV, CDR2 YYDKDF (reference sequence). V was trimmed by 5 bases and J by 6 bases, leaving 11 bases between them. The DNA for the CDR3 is TGTGCCACCAGCGGGGGGGGGCTCGAGCAGTACTTC. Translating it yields CATSGGGLEQYF.

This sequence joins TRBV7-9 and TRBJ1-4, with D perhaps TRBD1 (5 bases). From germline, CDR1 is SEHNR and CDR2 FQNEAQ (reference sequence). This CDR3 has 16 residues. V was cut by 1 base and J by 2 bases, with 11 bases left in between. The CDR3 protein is CASSLGGRGTNEKLFF. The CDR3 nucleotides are TGTGCCAGCAGCTTAGGTGGCCGGGGGACTAATGAAAAACTGTTTTTT.